Presented here are 19 T cell receptor beta chains from one specimen sequenced in a study of cytomegalovirus exposure and HLA in healthy donors. With 60 Vbeta and 13 Jbeta primers, the PCR was carried out. TCRdb keeps only in-frame clones here, not all; method: immunoSEQ multiplex PCR. The sample includes about 150,000 clones, roughly four fifths of them seen just once. Material for sequencing was PBMCs. Receptors originate from a middle-aged man in good health and CMV-seronegative.

This chain connects TRBV5-1 to TRBJ1-3, with 7 bases that match TRBD1. The J segment lost 8 bases and the V segment lost 0 bases, leaving 2 bases of the junction unmatched. CDR3 length: 13 amino acids. From germline, CDR1 is SGHRS and CDR2 YFSETQ. CDR3 nucleotide sequence: TGCGCCAGCAGCTTGGACAGGGGAGACACCATATATTTT. Residues: CASSLDRGDTIYF.

In this sample, this clone turned up a few times. The chain joins TRBV19 to TRBJ1-1; 11 nucleotides align to TRBD1. V dropped 5 bases and J dropped 4; count of bases not matched to a gene: 9. Per the germline V gene, CDR1 is LNHDA and CDR2 is SQIVND (reference sequence). The CDR3 extends over 16 amino acids. The CDR3 coding sequence is TGTGCCAGTAGTTCATGGACAGGGGGCTTTGGCACTGAAGCTTTCTTT. It yields the protein CASSSWTGGFGTEAFF.

The gene calls are TRBV4-2 and TRBJ2-1; D remains ambiguous. The CDR3 contains 17 residues. Deletions cut 4 bases from V and 0 bases from J, with 16 bases between. Germline V gene data show CDR1 as LGHNA and CDR2 as YNFKEQ. Here the CDR3 reads CASSPEARLSSYNEQFF. CDR3 coding DNA: TGTGCCAGCAGCCCAGAAGCGCGCCTGAGCTCCTACAATGAGCAGTTCTTC.

This chain joins TRBV15 and TRBJ1-6, with 8 bases lining up with TRBD1. The CDR3 is 15 amino acids. Per germline, CDR1 LNHNV and CDR2 YYDKDF (reference sequence). With V trimmed by 4 bases and J by 7 bases, 6 bases remained unmatched. The CDR3 DNA is TGTGCCACCAGCATCCGACAGGGGAGGAATTCACCCCTCCACTTT. Its protein product is CATSIRQGRNSPLHF. Looking up the rest from reference TRBV15 and TRBJ1-6 gives the full variable domain: DAMVIQNPRYQVTQFGKPVTLSCSQTLNHNVMYWYQQKSSQAPKLLFHYYDKDFNNEADTPDNFQSRRPNTSFCFLDIRSPGLGDTAMYLCATSIRQGRNSPLHFGNGTRLTVT.

This clone has more than one count but fewer than ten. The chain joins TRBV19 to TRBJ2-7, with D perhaps matching TRBD1 (6 bases). CDR1 and CDR2 (germline): LNHDA, SQIVND (reference sequence). The CDR3 covers 15 residues. Trimming took 8 bases from V and 2 from J, leaving 19 bases between them. CDR3 residues: CASGRPGHPPYEQYF. CDR3 DNA: TGTGCCAGTGGTAGACCGGGACACCCGCCCTACGAGCAGTACTTC.

This sequence joins TRBV6-6 and TRBJ1-3; TRBD1 agrees at 7 bases. V dropped 2 bases and J dropped 2; count of bases not matched to a gene: 3. Germline CDR1 is MNHNY and CDR2 is SVGAGI (reference sequence). This CDR3 comprises 15 residues. The CDR3 bases are TGTGCCAGCAGTTACCCCAGGGGGGCTGGAAACACCATATATTTT. This encodes CASSYPRGAGNTIYF.

The V call is TRBV7-8, the J call TRBJ2-5; 9 bases align to TRBD1. CDR3 length: 15 amino acids. CDR1 is SGHVS, CDR2 FQNEAQ, per germline. The V segment lost 4 bases and the J segment 4 bases; nucleotides outside the gene matches: 7. CDR3 sequence: CASSWGQGRGETQYF. CDR3 DNA sequence: TGTGCCAGCAGCTGGGGACAGGGCAGGGGAGAGACCCAGTACTTC.

The chain employs TRBV5-1 and TRBJ1-5, with 8 bases matching TRBD1. The CDR3 covers 15 residues. V shed 0 bases and J 1 base; nucleotides not matched to a gene: 0. In germline, CDR1 is SGHRS, CDR2 YFSETQ. CDR3 sequence reads: CASSLGDRSNQPQHF. The DNA for the CDR3 is TGCGCCAGCAGCTTGGGGGACAGGAGCAATCAGCCCCAGCATTTT.

The CDR3 loop reads CASSLTASGPYEQYF. In nucleotides, the CDR3 is TGTGCCAGCAGCTTAACGGCTAGCGGGCCCTACGAGCAGTACTTC. The chain uses TRBV7-3 and TRBJ2-7; TRBD2 aligns across 8 bases. There are 15 residues in the CDR3. Germline trimming cut 0 bases from V and 2 bases from J; bases unmatched to any gene: 3. Germline CDR1 and CDR2: SGHTA and FQGTGA.

V gene TRBV6-5 combines with J gene TRBJ1-3; 7 nucleotides align to TRBD1. Trimming took 0 bases from V and 2 from J; bases not matched to a gene: 4. The CDR3 is 16 residues long. Germline V lookup: CDR1 MNHEY, CDR2 SVGAGI. CDR3 amino acids: CASSYSSTGAGNTIYF. CDR3 DNA: TGTGCCAGCAGTTACTCGAGTACAGGGGCTGGAAACACCATATATTTT.

V gene TRBV19 combines with J gene TRBJ1-1; D is unresolved. Germline CDR1 LNHDA, CDR2 SQIVND (reference sequence). Trimming took 3 bases from V and 1 from J, leaving 12 bases between them. CDR3 length: 15 residues. CDR3 nucleotides: TGTGCCAGTAGTATTGAGGCAGCTCAGAACACTGAAGCTTTCTTT. It codes for CASSIEAAQNTEAFF.

The V and J genes are TRBV2 and TRBJ2-2; TRBD1 agrees at 7 bases. This CDR3 is 17 amino acids long. The V gene end was trimmed by 3 bases and the J gene end by 4 bases; junction bases not matched to a gene: 11. Germline CDR1 and CDR2: SNHLY and FYNNEI. CDR3: CASSEDGQAFSTGELFF. DNA for the CDR3: TGTGCCAGCAGTGAGGACGGACAGGCATTTAGCACCGGGGAGCTGTTTTTT.

Worth noting for this clone: An end of the junction does not agree with germline; a read error may underlie this. The chain is built from TRBV19 and TRBJ2-7, with 7 bases aligning to TRBD1. This CDR3 is 14 amino acids long. Germline V gene lookup returns CDR1 LNHDA and CDR2 SQIVND (reference sequence). The CDR3: CVSRDRVSDYEQYF. CDR3 DNA: TGTGTCAGTAGAGACAGGGTAAGCGATTACGAGCAGTACTTC.

The genes are TRBV6-5 and TRBJ1-1; 10 positions match TRBD1. V lost 7 bases to trimming and J lost 5 bases; unmatched junction nucleotides: 7. The CDR3 extends over 14 amino acids. CDR1 and CDR2 (germline): MNHEY, SVGAGI. The CDR3 here is CASTRDRGNTEAFF. The CDR3 DNA follows: TGTGCCAGCACCCGGGACAGGGGAAATACTGAAGCTTTCTTT.

The chain recombines TRBV6-5 with TRBJ2-5, with TRBD2 identical over 9 bases. With V trimmed by 6 bases and J by 5 bases, 4 bases remained unmatched. CDR3 length: 13 residues. Germline values: CDR1 MNHEY, CDR2 SVGAGI. CDR3 in DNA: TGTGCCAGCAGAGATAGCGGGAGTGAGACCCAGTACTTC. Protein sequence: CASRDSGSETQYF.

The rearrangement joins TRBV11-3 to TRBJ2-1, with D possibly matching TRBD1 (5 bases). The CDR3 is 15 amino acids. In germline, CDR1 is SGHNT, CDR2 YENEEA. The V and J ends lost 1 base and 6 bases respectively, with 13 bases between them. This chain's CDR3 is CASSLGWQGGNEQFF. As DNA, the CDR3 is TGTGCCAGCAGCTTAGGGTGGCAGGGTGGCAATGAGCAGTTCTTC.

The chain employs TRBV6-1 and TRBJ2-7, with TRBD1 as a possible D gene (6 bases). V was cut by 8 bases and J by 5 bases, with 10 bases left in between. The CDR3 totals 11 residues. Germline values: CDR1 MNHNS, CDR2 SASEGT. The CDR3: CASQGQDEQYV. The CDR3 coding sequence is TGTGCCAGCCAGGGGCAGGACGAGCAGTACGTC.

The V and J genes are TRBV7-9 and TRBJ2-7, with 7 bases matching TRBD1. Germline V gene data show CDR1 as SEHNR and CDR2 as FQNEAQ (reference sequence). CDR3 size: 15 residues. The J segment lost 3 bases and the V segment lost 5 bases, leaving 10 bases of the junction unmatched. The CDR3 DNA sequence: TGTGCCAGCAGCACCCTTGGGACAGAGGGCTACGAGCAGTACTTC. This gives the protein CASSTLGTEGYEQYF.

Remarks on this clone: One end of the junction is discordant with germline, which a read error may explain. The chain links TRBV19 to TRBJ2-4; perhaps TRBD2 as D (6 bases). Germline V gene sequence: CDR1 LNHDA, CDR2 SQIVND (reference sequence). This CDR3 is built from 17 residues. Here the CDR3 reads CASSIEATWEAKNSQYF. DNA for the CDR3: TGTGCCAGTAGTATAGAGGCCACATGGGAGGCCAAAAACAGTCAGTACTTC.